Sequencing of this T cell receptor beta chain was carried out in a study of T cell clones after liver transplantation. Study information: Pre-transplant mixed lymphocyte reactions yielded third-party-reactive TCRbeta sequences as comparators for graft-donor-reactive sequences.

Sequenced by immunoSEQ multiplex PCR; TCRdb stores in-frame clones only, minus some. This table holds 50,000 to 60,000 clones, over 60% found once. V lost 3 bases and J 3 bases, leaving 17 bases between the germline ends. Germline-derived CDR1 and CDR2 are MNHNS and SASEGT. The CDR3 consists of 16 residues. The source of this sequence is a human patient who received a liver transplant. The graft donor may be the source of some T cells. The sequences come from CD4+ T cells from blood, collected at the 22-month timepoint. This sequence joins TRBV6-1 and TRBJ2-5; tentative D call: TRBD2 (6 bases). The CDR3 nucleotides read TGTGCCAGCAGTGACGGATGGGGTCGGGGGAAAGAGACCCAGTACTTC. Its translation is CASSDGWGRGKETQYF.